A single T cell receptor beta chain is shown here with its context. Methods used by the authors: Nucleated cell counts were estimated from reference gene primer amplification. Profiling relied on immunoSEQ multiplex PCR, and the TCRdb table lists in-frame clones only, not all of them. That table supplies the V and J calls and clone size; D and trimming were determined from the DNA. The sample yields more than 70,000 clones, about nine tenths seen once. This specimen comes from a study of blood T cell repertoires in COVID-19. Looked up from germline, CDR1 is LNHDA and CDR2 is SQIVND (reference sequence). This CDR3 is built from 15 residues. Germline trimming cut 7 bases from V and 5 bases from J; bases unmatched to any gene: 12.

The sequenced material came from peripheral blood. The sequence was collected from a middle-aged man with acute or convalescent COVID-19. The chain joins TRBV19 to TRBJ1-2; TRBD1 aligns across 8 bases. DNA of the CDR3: TGTGCCAGTACCCCGGGACAGGAGAGAGGGTATGGCTACACCTTC. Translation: CASTPGQERGYGYTF.